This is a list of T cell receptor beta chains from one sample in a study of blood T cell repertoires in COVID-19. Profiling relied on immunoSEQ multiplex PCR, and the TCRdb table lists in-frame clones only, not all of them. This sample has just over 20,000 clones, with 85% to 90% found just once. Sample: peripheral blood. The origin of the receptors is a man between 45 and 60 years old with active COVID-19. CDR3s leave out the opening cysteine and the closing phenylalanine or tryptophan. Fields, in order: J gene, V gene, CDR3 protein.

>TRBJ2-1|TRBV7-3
ASSLGGGNYNEQF
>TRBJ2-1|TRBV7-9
ASSPSNEQF
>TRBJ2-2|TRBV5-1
ASRVSGTYTGELF
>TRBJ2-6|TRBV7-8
ASSPQTKSWANVLT
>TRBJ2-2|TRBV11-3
ASSLDGRGGIAGELF
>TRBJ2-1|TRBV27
ASTRGGLTYNEQF
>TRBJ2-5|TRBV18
ASSPGDSTQETQY
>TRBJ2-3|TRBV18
ASSPPAGSTDTQY
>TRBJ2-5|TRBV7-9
ASSPRAHGQETQY
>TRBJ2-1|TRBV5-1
ASSFGEGEQF